This TCR beta chain was identified in a study of blood T cell repertoires in COVID-19 (dated by TCRdb to the early 2020s). General notes on the study: The collaborator samples originated in the United States, Italy and Spain and spanned the acute and convalescent phases of COVID-19. The prospective study material was composed of cDNA or gDNA derived from T cells, B-cell-depleted T cells, or PBMCs. Deeply sampled blood TCRbeta repertoires from subjects exposed to, actively infected with, or recovered from COVID-19 were included in the dataset. The repertoires were released in a freely available public database intended as a resource for research on the immune response to SARS-CoV-2. The samples were drawn from two sources: the first 160 participants of the ongoing ImmuneRACE study, and some 1,300 subjects contributed by 6 global collaborators. A de-identified subject ID, COVID-19 status, age in years and sex were almost always included in the sample metadata. Where HLA class I and class II types were available, the types were taken from metadata supplied by the sample provider, not from assay-based typing.

As regards this clone: Its antigen is unknown. Within one base of it there is no much larger clone, and no base qualities were kept.

Collaborating institutions collected whole blood in K2EDTA tubes following their own protocols. For TCRbeta analysis, collaborators shipped samples in one of three forms: frozen whole blood, isolated PBMCs, or DNA extracted from either of those sample types. The immunoSEQ Assay, a bias-controlled multiplex PCR, was used to amplify TCRbeta CDR3 regions from genomic DNA. Concerning the study's data processing: Nucleated cell counts per sample were estimated from amplification of reference gene primers within the assay. Sequence reads were collapsed and filtered to measure the absolute abundance of every unique TCRbeta CDR3 rearrangement. For each sample, productive Simpson clonality was calculated as the square root of Simpson's diversity index across productive rearrangements. TCRdb limited this immuneACCESS table to in-frame rearrangements with V and J called. A share of clones is missing; checked studies link under half to unresolved V genes, and the rest is unexplained. The V and J calls and clone size come from that table; D and trimming were worked out from the DNA. The sample data list approximately 19,000 clones, and roughly three quarters of these were observed just once. The ten top clones hold approximately 8.4% of the sample.

The investigation overall reported the following: The amount of clinical and demographic metadata varied by source and participant and was provided uncurated.

The clonotype originates from a man in his 60s with acute or convalescent COVID-19. Sequenced input: peripheral blood.

The CDR3 protein: CASSPIRGGAVETQYF. The nucleotide sequence reads TGTGCCAGCTCACCCATCCGCGGGGGGGCCGTCGAGACCCAGTACTTC. The sequence is built from TRBV18 and TRBJ2-5; 9 nucleotides in the junction match TRBD2. Spanning cysteine to phenylalanine, the CDR3 consists of 16 amino acids. Only the CDR3 portion is preserved as DNA: 48 bases, with reading frame beginning at the first base. CDR1 and CDR2, looked up from the germline V gene, are KGHSH and LQKENI. Trimming leaves V shorter by 3 bases and J shorter by 5 bases, with the junction holding 10 bases beyond the gene matches.